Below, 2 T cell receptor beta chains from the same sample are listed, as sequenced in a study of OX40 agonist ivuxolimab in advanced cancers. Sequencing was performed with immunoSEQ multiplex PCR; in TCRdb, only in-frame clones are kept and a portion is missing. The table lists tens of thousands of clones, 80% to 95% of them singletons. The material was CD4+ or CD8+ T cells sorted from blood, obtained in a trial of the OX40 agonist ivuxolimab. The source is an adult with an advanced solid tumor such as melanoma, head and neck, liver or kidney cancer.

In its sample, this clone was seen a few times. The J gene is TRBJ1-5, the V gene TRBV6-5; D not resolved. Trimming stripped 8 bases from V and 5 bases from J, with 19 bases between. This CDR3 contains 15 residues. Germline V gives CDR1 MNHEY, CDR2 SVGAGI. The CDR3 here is CASRLSGTVDQPQHF. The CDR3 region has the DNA TGTGCCAGCCGTCTCTCGGGAACAGTGGATCAGCCCCAGCATTTT.

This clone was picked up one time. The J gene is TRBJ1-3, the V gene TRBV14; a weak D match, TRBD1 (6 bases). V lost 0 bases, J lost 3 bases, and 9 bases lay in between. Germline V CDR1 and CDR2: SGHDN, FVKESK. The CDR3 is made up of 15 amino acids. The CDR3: CASSQDQGFGNTIYF. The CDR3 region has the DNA TGTGCCAGCAGCCAAGATCAGGGGTTTGGAAACACCATATATTTT.